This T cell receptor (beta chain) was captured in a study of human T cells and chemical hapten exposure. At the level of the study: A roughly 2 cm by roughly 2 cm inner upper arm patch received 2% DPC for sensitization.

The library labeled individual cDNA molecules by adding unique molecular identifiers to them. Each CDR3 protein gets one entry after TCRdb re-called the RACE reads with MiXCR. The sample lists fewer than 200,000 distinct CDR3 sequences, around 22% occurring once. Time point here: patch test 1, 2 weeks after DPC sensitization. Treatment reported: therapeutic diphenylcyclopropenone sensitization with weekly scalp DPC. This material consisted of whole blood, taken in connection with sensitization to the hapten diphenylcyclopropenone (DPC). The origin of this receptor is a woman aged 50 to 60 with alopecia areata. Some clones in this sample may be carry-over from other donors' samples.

The CDR3 DNA sequence: TGCGCCAGCAGCTTGGCCGGGCAGCAGAGAACCTACGAGCAGTACTTC. As protein: CASSLAGQQRTYEQYF. V is TRBV5-1 and J is TRBJ2-7, with no clear D. V was cut by 0 bases and J by 2 bases, with 15 bases left in between. There are 16 residues in the CDR3. Looked up from germline, CDR1 is SGHRS and CDR2 is YFSETQ.